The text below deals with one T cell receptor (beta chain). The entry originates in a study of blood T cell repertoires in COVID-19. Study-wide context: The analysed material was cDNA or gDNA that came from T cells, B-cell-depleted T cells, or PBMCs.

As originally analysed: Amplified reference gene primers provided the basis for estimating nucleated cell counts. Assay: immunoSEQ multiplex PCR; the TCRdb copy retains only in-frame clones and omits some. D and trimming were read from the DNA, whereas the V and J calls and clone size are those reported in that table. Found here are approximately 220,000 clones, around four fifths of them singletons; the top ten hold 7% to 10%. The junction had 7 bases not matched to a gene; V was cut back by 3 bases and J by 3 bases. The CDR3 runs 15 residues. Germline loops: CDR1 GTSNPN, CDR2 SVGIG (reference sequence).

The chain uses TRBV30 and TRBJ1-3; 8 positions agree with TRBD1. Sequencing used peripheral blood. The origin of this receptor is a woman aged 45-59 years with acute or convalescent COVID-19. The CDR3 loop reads CAWSRQGTGGNTIYF. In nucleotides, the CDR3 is TGTGCCTGGAGCCGACAGGGGACTGGTGGAAACACCATATATTTT. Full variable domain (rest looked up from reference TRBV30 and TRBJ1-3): SQTIHQWPATLVQPVGSPLSLECTVEGTSNPNLYWYRQAAGRGLQLLFYSVGIGQISSEVPQNLSASRPQDRQFILSSKKLLLSDSGFYLCAWSRQGTGGNTIYFGEGSWLTVV.